This entry describes one TCR beta chain. This sample was taken from a study of T cell changes during pregnancy in multiple sclerosis. Data came from immunoSEQ multiplex PCR; TCRdb stores just in-frame clones and leaves some out. The repertoire holds 90,000 to 120,000 clones, with 90% to 95% as singletons. The receptor comes from a female donor with multiple sclerosis, enrolled in a pregnancy study. The sample consisted of peripheral blood, taken before pregnancy.

CDR3 nucleotides: TGTGCCAGCACCCCAGGGGCAGGGGAGTATGACTACGAGCAGTACTTC. It yields the protein CASTPGAGEYDYEQYF. The chain employs TRBV7-9 and TRBJ2-7, with a possible D match to TRBD1 (6 bases). V was clipped by 7 bases and J by 3 bases, with 22 bases between them. Germline-derived CDR1 and CDR2 are SEHNR and FQNEAQ (reference sequence). The CDR3 is 16 amino acids.